A few counts support the clone carrying this T cell receptor (beta chain). The antigen is not known. This sample is drawn from a study of T-cell memory formation after mild COVID-19. Study overall: Across donors, TCR clusters were largely donor specific.

CDR1 and CDR2 from the germline V gene are SGDLS and YYNGEE. The CDR3 has 11 residues. V shed 0 bases and J shed 8 bases, with 3 bases lying between them. 5'RACE with constant-segment primers built TCRalpha and TCRbeta cDNA libraries with UMIs. TCRdb analysed the 5' RACE reads with MiXCR anew, one entry per CDR3 protein. The table lists fewer than 450,000 distinct CDR3 sequences, approximately 24% of them singletons. The study, taken as a whole, reports: Detection of some responders pre-infection suggested pre-existing cross-reactive memory T cells participated.

This chain connects TRBV9 to TRBJ2-1, with D uncertain. The TCR sequence derives from an adult woman who had mild COVID-19 (a few samples of this study predate the infection). Cell type and time point are not known. Sequencing used PBMCs or a T cell subset sorted from them (not recorded which). The CDR3 loop is CASSVGDEQFF. CDR3 nucleotides: TGTGCCAGCAGCGTAGGGGATGAGCAGTTCTTC.